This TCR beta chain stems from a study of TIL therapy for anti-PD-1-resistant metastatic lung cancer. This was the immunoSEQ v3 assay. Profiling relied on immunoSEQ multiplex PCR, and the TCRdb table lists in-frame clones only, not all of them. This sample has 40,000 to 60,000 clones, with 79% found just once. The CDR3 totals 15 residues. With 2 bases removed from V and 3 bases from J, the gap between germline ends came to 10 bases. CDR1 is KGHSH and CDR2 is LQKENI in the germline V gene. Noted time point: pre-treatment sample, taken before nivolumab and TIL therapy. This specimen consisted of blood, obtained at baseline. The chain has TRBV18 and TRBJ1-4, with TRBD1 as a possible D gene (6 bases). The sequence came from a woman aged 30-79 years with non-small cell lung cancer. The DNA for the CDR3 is TGTGCCAGCTCACCAGGGGGGGCGCCTAATGAAAAACTGTTTTTT. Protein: CASSPGGAPNEKLFF.